This T cell receptor beta chain was recorded in a study of T cell changes during pregnancy in multiple sclerosis. Trimming took 3 bases from V and 2 from J; bases not matched to a gene: 12. The CDR3 runs to 18 residues. CDR1 is SNHLY, CDR2 FYNNEI, per germline. Profiled with immunoSEQ multiplex PCR; TCRdb holds only in-frame clones, not every one. The sample shows roughly 45,000 clones, 85% to 95% of them seen only once. The rearrangement uses TRBV2 and TRBJ2-7; 11 bases agree with TRBD2. This sample comprised CD8+ T cells from peripheral blood mononuclear cells, obtained in the first trimester of pregnancy. The sequence came from a female donor with multiple sclerosis, enrolled in a pregnancy study. Here the CDR3 reads CASSDPSGTSGDPYEQYF. In DNA form, the CDR3 reads TGTGCCAGCAGTGACCCGTCCGGGACTAGCGGAGACCCCTACGAGCAGTACTTC.